The source of this TCR beta chain is a study of identical twins. Study results and caveats: Invariant populations such as MAIT and iNKT cells could partly muddle zero-insertion analyses. Abundant beta clonotypes from cord blood bore fewer insertions; memory repertoires lacked this pattern.

A few counts support this clonotype. What it binds is unknown. The CDR3 runs 13 residues. The V gene end was trimmed by 9 bases and the J gene end by 5 bases; junction bases not matched to a gene: 6. Germline CDR1 SNHLY, CDR2 FYNNEI. TCRdb fed the 5' RACE reads into MiXCR, producing one record per CDR3 protein. This table holds over 200,000 distinct CDR3 sequences, approximately 9% found once. V gene TRBV2 combines with J gene TRBJ2-1; 8 positions match TRBD1. The sequenced sample was memory (CD45RO+) T cells sorted from blood. This clonotype was sampled from a woman younger than 35 in good health. The CDR3 DNA follows: TGTGCCAGGGCGGGACAGGTTGACAATGAGCAGTTCTTC. Protein: CARAGQVDNEQFF.